Listed below are T cell receptor beta chains from one sample, sequenced in a study of blood T cell repertoires in COVID-19. Here immunoSEQ multiplex PCR was the method, and the copy in TCRdb shows in-frame clones only, minus some. Here the sample spans over 100,000 clones, more than 80% being singletons. Sequencing input: peripheral blood. These TCRs come from a man aged 35 to 55 with acute or convalescent COVID-19. Both conserved end residues are part of each CDR3. The D gene is left open where the match is weak. Only some rows state a clone size, as once, few, many or a class for expanded clones.

J: TRBJ2-7; D: TRBD2; size: few; V: TRBV7-9; CDR3: CASSRYGGVLYEQYF; DNA: TGTGCCAGCAGTCGCTACGGGGGGGTTCTGTACGAGCAGTACTTC
J: TRBJ2-3; D: -; size: -; V: TRBV28; CDR3: CASRGTGTDTQYF; DNA: TGTGCCAGCAGAGGGACTGGCACAGATACGCAGTATTTT
J: TRBJ1-2; D: -; size: -; V: TRBV7-2; CDR3: CASSTGLDSNYGYTF; DNA: TGTGCCAGCTCGACCGGGCTGGACAGCAACTATGGCTACACCTTC
J: TRBJ1-2; D: TRBD1; size: many; V: TRBV5-1; CDR3: CASSLTGDYGYTF; DNA: TGCGCCAGCAGCTTGACAGGGGACTATGGCTACACCTTC
J: TRBJ1-1; D: TRBD1; size: -; V: TRBV6-5; CDR3: CASSLTTGVGTEAFF; DNA: TGTGCCAGCAGCCTAACGACAGGGGTTGGCACTGAAGCTTTCTTT
J: TRBJ1-2; D: -; size: -; V: TRBV19; CDR3: CASSIPPGQSSSNYGYTF; DNA: TGTGCCAGTAGTATCCCCCCCGGACAGTCCTCATCCAACTATGGCTACACCTTC
J: TRBJ1-3; D: TRBD1; size: -; V: TRBV23-1; CDR3: CASSPQGASSGNTIYF; DNA: TGCGCCAGCAGTCCCCAGGGGGCAAGCTCTGGAAACACCATATATTTT
J: TRBJ1-4; D: -; size: -; V: TRBV12-3/TRBV12-4; CDR3: CASTGRERLFF; DNA: TGTGCCAGCACAGGGAGGGAAAGACTGTTTTTT
J: TRBJ1-5; D: -; size: -; V: TRBV19; CDR3: CASSIDLQPQHF; DNA: TGTGCCAGTAGTATAGATCTCCAGCCCCAGCATTTT
J: TRBJ2-5; D: -; size: -; V: TRBV4-1; CDR3: CASSQDPARGETQYF; DNA: TGCGCCAGCAGCCAAGATCCCGCTAGAGGAGAGACCCAGTACTTC
J: TRBJ1-5; D: TRBD1; size: -; V: TRBV5-1; CDR3: CASSLGQGAGQPQHF; DNA: TGCGCCAGCAGCTTGGGCCAGGGGGCCGGTCAGCCCCAGCATTTT
J: TRBJ1-5; D: -; size: once; V: TRBV5-5; CDR3: CASSPLGGGGNQPQHF; DNA: TGTGCCAGCAGCCCTCTCGGTGGAGGGGGCAATCAGCCCCAGCATTTT
J: TRBJ1-5; D: TRBD1; size: -; V: TRBV6-6; CDR3: CASRGDRGPLQPQHF; DNA: TGTGCCAGCAGGGGGGACAGGGGCCCGTTACAGCCCCAGCATTTT
J: TRBJ1-5; D: -; size: once; V: TRBV30; CDR3: CAWSVVGGSNQPQHF; DNA: TGTGCCTGGAGTGTAGTAGGGGGAAGCAATCAGCCCCAGCATTTT
J: TRBJ2-2; D: TRBD1; size: once; V: TRBV5-1; CDR3: CASSLVDRGNSGELFF; DNA: TGCGCCAGCAGCTTGGTGGACAGGGGGAATTCCGGGGAGCTGTTTTTT
J: TRBJ2-5; D: TRBD1; size: -; V: TRBV24-1; CDR3: CATSADRGQETQYF; DNA: TGTGCCACCAGTGCGGACAGGGGGCAAGAGACCCAGTACTTC
J: TRBJ1-2; D: -; size: -; V: TRBV4-1; CDR3: CASSQDTASYGYTF; DNA: TGCGCCAGCAGCCAAGATACGGCTAGCTATGGCTACACCTTC
J: TRBJ2-1; D: TRBD2; size: -; V: TRBV2; CDR3: CASSESSGRNNEQFF; DNA: TGTGCCAGCAGTGAGTCTAGCGGGAGAAATAATGAGCAGTTCTTC
J: TRBJ1-1; D: -; size: -; V: TRBV7-8; CDR3: CASSSQNMNTEAFF; DNA: TGTGCCAGCAGCTCACAAAACATGAACACTGAAGCTTTCTTT
J: TRBJ1-2; D: -; size: -; V: TRBV7-2; CDR3: CASSLGGRPGGYTF; DNA: TGTGCCAGCAGCTTAGGGGGCCGACCTGGAGGCTACACCTTC
J: TRBJ2-5; D: TRBD2; size: -; V: TRBV19; CDR3: CASSPTGGRHVRETQYF; DNA: TGTGCCAGTAGTCCCACCGGCGGGAGGCACGTACGAGAGACCCAGTACTTC
J: TRBJ2-1; D: TRBD2; size: -; V: TRBV11-3; CDR3: CASSLSGGNEQFF; DNA: TGTGCCAGCAGCTTATCCGGGGGGAACGAGCAGTTCTTC
J: TRBJ1-2; D: TRBD1; size: few; V: TRBV18; CDR3: CASSPLDRNGYTF; DNA: TGTGCCAGCTCACCGTTGGACAGGAATGGCTACACCTTC
J: TRBJ1-6; D: TRBD1; size: few; V: TRBV6-5; CDR3: CASGDRNSPLHF; DNA: TGTGCCAGCGGGGACAGAAATTCACCCCTCCACTTT
J: TRBJ2-1; D: TRBD2; size: -; V: TRBV24-1; CDR3: CATSDLPGTPAGNEQFF; DNA: TGTGCCACCAGTGATTTACCCGGGACTCCAGCGGGGAATGAGCAGTTCTTC
J: TRBJ2-3; D: TRBD2; size: -; V: TRBV5-1; CDR3: CASSTSGSTDTQYF; DNA: TGCGCCAGCAGCACTAGCGGGAGCACAGATACGCAGTATTTT
J: TRBJ1-6; D: TRBD1; size: -; V: TRBV6-1; CDR3: CASSDPGQYFNSPLHF; DNA: TGTGCCAGCAGTGATCCGGGACAGTATTTTAATTCACCCCTCCACTTT
J: TRBJ1-2; D: TRBD1; size: -; V: TRBV27; CDR3: CASSLTGAYGYGYTF; DNA: TGTGCCAGCAGTTTAACAGGGGCGTATGGCTATGGCTACACCTTC
J: TRBJ2-2; D: -; size: -; V: TRBV7-2; CDR3: CASSSFGRKGTGELFF; DNA: TGTGCCAGCAGCTCTTTTGGGAGAAAGGGAACCGGGGAGCTGTTTTTT
J: TRBJ2-7; D: -; size: -; V: TRBV7-2; CDR3: CASSWDSGGAHYEQYF; DNA: TGTGCCAGCAGCTGGGATTCTGGGGGGGCCCACTACGAGCAGTACTTC
J: TRBJ1-2; D: TRBD1; size: -; V: TRBV2; CDR3: CASSEGQGSDGYTF; DNA: TGTGCCAGCAGTGAAGGACAGGGTTCAGATGGCTACACCTTC
J: TRBJ1-3; D: -; size: -; V: TRBV6-5; CDR3: CASSLSGNTIYF; DNA: TGTGCCAGCAGCCTATCTGGAAACACCATATATTTT